This TCR beta chain was sequenced in a study of T cell changes during pregnancy in multiple sclerosis. J lost 1 base, V lost 5 bases, and 16 bases had no gene match. Germline V gene sequence: CDR1 MNHEY, CDR2 SMNVEV (reference sequence). The CDR3 is 19 amino acids. Assay: immunoSEQ multiplex PCR; the TCRdb copy retains only in-frame clones and omits some. Among some 100,000 clones, approximately 94% were seen once, and the ten largest hold under 1.5%. The rearrangement uses TRBV27 and TRBJ2-2; 7 bases match TRBD1. The starting material was peripheral blood, obtained in the second trimester of pregnancy. The source of this sequence is a female donor with multiple sclerosis, enrolled in a pregnancy study. The CDR3 loop is CASSLRRDRLRMNTGELFF. The CDR3 DNA is TGTGCCAGCAGTCTTCGCCGGGACAGACTAAGGATGAACACCGGGGAGCTGTTTTTT.